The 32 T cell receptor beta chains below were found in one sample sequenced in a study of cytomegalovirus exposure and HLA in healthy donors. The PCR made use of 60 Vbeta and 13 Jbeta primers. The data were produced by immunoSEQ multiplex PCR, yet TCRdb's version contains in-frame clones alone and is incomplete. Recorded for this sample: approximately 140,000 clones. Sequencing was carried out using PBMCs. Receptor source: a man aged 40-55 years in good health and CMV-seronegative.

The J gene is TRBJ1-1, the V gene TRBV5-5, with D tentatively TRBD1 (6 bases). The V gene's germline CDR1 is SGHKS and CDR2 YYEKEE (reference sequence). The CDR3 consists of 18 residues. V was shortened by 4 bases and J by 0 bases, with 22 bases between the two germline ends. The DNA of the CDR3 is TGTGCCAGCAGCACCCCCCAGAGCGGGGGGGCACTGAACACTGAAGCTTTCTTT. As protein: CASSTPQSGGALNTEAFF.

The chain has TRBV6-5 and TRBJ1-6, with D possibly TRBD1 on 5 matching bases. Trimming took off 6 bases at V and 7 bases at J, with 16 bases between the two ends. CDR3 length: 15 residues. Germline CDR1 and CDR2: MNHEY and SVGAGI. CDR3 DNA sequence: TGTGCCAGCAGCCACTTAGGGGCTGCGAATTCACCCCTCCACTTT. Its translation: CASSHLGAANSPLHF.

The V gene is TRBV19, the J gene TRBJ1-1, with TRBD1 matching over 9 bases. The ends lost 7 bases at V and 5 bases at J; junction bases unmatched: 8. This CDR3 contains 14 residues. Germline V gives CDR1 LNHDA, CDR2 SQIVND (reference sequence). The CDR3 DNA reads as TGTGCCAGTACCCTGGACAGGGGACAAACTGAAGCTTTCTTT. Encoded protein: CASTLDRGQTEAFF.

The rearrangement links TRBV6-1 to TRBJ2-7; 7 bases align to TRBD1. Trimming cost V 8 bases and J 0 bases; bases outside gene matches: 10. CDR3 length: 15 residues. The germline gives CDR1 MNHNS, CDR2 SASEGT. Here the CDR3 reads CASLDPRGSSYEQYF. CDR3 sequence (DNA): TGTGCCAGCTTGGACCCCAGGGGGAGCTCCTACGAGCAGTACTTC.

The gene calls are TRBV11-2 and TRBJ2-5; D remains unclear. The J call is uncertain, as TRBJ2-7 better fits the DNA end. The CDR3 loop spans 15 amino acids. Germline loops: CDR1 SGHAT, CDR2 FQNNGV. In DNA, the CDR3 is TGTGCCAGCAGCCCGAGGTCCTCCTCTTACTACGAGCAGTACTTC. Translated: CASSPRSSSYYEQYF.

CDR3 bases: TGTGCCAGCAGTGTCGACAGGGCTGATCATGGCTACACCTTC. It translates to CASSVDRADHGYTF. The chain is built from TRBV2 and TRBJ1-2; 7 bases agree with TRBD1. The CDR3 has 14 amino acids. Trimming removed 4 bases from V and 6 bases from J; junction bases left unmatched: 8. Germline V gene lookup returns CDR1 SNHLY and CDR2 FYNNEI. Full variable domain (remainder filled in from reference TRBV2 and TRBJ1-2): EPEVTQTPSHQVTQMGQEVILRCVPISNHLYFYWYRQILGQKVEFLVSFYNNEISEKSEIFDDQFSVERPDGSNFTLKIRSTKLEDSAMYFCASSVDRADHGYTFGSGTRLTVV.

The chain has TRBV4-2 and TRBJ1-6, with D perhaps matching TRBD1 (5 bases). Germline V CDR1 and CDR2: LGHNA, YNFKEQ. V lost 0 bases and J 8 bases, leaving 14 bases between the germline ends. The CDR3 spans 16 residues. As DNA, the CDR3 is TGTGCCAGCAGCCAAGATCGAGGACAACTCTATTCACCCCTCCACTTT. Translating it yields CASSQDRGQLYSPLHF.

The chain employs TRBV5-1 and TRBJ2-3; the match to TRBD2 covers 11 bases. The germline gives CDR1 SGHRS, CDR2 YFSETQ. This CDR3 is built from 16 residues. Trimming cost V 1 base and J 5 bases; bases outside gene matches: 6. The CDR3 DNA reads TGCGCCAGCAGCTTGTATAGCGGGGGGGCAGGAGATACGCAGTATTTT. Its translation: CASSLYSGGAGDTQYF.

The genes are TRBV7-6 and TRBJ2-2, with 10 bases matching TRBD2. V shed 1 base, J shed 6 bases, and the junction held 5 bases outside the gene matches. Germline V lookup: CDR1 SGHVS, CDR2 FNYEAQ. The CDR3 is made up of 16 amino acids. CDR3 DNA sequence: TGTGCCAGCAGCTTAGAAAGCGGGGGGGCTTCCGGGGAGCTGTTTTTT. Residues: CASSLESGGASGELFF.

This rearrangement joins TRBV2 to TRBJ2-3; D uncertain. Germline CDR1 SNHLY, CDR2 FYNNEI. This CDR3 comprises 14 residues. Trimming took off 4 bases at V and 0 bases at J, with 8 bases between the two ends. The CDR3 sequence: CASSGSRSTDTQYF. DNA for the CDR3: TGTGCCAGCAGTGGAAGCCGGAGCACAGATACGCAGTATTTT. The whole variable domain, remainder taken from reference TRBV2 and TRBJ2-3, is EPEVTQTPSHQVTQMGQEVILRCVPISNHLYFYWYRQILGQKVEFLVSFYNNEISEKSEIFDDQFSVERPDGSNFTLKIRSTKLEDSAMYFCASSGSRSTDTQYFGPGTRLTVL.

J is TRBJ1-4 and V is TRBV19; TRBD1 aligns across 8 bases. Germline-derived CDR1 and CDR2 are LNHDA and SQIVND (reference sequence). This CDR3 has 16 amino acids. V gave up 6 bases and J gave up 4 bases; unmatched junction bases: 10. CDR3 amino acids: CASRRGTGSYNEKLFF. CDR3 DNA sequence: TGTGCCAGTAGGAGAGGGACAGGTTCTTATAATGAAAAACTGTTTTTT. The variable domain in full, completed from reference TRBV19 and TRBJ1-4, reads DGGITQSPKYLFRKEGQNVTLSCEQNLNHDAMYWYRQDPGQGLRLIYYSQIVNDFQKGDIAEGYSVSREKKESFPLTVTSAQKNPTAFYLCASRRGTGSYNEKLFFGSGTQLSVL.

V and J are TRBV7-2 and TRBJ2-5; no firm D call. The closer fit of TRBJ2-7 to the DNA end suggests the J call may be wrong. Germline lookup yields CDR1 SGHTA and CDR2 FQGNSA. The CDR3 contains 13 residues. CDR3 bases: TGTGCCAGCAGCTTAGCCAACTCCTACGAGCAGTACTTC. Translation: CASSLANSYEQYF.

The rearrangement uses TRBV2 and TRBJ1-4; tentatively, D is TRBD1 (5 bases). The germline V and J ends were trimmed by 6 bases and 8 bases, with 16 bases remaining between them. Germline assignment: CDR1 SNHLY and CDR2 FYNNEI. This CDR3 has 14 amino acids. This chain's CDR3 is CASRLTESAEKLFF. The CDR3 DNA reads TGTGCCAGCAGGTTGACAGAGTCGGCGGAAAAACTGTTTTTT.

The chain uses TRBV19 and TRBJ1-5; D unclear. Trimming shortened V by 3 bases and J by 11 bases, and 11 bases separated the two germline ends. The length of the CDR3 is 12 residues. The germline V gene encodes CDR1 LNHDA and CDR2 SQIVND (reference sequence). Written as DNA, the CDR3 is TGTGCCAGTAGTATCTCCCCACTGGCCCAGCATTTT. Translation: CASSISPLAQHF.

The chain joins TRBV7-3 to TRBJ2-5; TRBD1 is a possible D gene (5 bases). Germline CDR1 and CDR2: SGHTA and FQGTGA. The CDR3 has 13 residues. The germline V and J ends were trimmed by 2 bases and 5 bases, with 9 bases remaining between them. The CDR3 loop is CASSLSGLETQYF. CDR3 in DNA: TGTGCCAGCAGCTTATCAGGGCTTGAGACCCAGTACTTC. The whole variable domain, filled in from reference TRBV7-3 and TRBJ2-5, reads GAGVSQTPSNKVTEKGKYVELRCDPISGHTALYWYRQSLGQGPEFLIYFQGTGAADDSGLPNDRFFAVRPEGSVSTLKIQRTERGDSAVYLCASSLSGLETQYFGPGTRLLVL.

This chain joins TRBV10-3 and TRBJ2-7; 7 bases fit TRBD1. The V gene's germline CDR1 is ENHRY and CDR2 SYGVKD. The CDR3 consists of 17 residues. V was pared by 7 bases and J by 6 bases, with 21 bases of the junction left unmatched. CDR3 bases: TGTGCCATCACCCCACTCATATCAGGGGGAACGATGGGCGAGCAGTACTTC. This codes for CAITPLISGGTMGEQYF.

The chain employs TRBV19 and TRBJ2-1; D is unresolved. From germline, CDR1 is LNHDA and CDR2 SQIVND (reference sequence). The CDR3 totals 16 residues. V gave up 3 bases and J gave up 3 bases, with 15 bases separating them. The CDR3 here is CASSIVSSSLYNEQFF. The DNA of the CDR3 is TGTGCCAGTAGTATTGTATCGTCTTCCCTCTACAATGAGCAGTTCTTC.

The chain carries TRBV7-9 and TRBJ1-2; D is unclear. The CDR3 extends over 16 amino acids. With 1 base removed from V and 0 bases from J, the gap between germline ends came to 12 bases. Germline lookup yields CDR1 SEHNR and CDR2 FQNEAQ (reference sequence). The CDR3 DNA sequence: TGTGCCAGCAGCTTAGTGGGTACAGTTGCTAACTATGGCTACACCTTC. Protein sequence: CASSLVGTVANYGYTF.

CDR3: CASTTQGSSYNEQFF. Here the CDR3 DNA reads TGTGCCAGCACCACCCAGGGAAGCTCCTACAATGAGCAGTTCTTC. The chain recombines TRBV7-2 with TRBJ2-1; a weak D match, TRBD1 (5 bases). CDR1 SGHTA and CDR2 FQGNSA come from the germline V gene. Trimming removed 7 bases at V and 0 bases at J, with 13 bases between. The CDR3 has 15 amino acids.

DNA for the CDR3: TGTGCCAGCCCCCGGGGGTCGAGCCTCTACAATGAGCAGTTCTTC. This encodes CASPRGSSLYNEQFF. This chain uses TRBV6-5 with TRBJ2-1, with D possibly TRBD2 on 6 matching bases. The germline V and J ends were trimmed by 8 bases and 3 bases, with 17 bases remaining between them. This CDR3 contains 15 residues. The germline V gene encodes CDR1 MNHEY and CDR2 SVGAGI.

The chain's CDR3 is CASTHPRGEAMNTEAFF. The CDR3 nucleotides read TGTGCCAGCACCCACCCCCGTGGAGAGGCCATGAACACTGAAGCTTTCTTT. The genes are TRBV7-9 and TRBJ1-1; D gene uncertain. This CDR3 region has 17 residues. Trimming removed 7 bases from V and 0 bases from J, with 21 bases in between. Per the germline V gene, CDR1 is SEHNR and CDR2 is FQNEAQ (reference sequence).

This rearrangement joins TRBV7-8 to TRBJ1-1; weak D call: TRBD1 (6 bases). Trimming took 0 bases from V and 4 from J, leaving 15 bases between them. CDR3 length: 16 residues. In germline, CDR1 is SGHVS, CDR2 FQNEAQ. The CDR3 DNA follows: TGTGCCAGCAGCTTAGCGCGAAGGGGGAGGGGCACTGAAGCTTTCTTT. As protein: CASSLARRGRGTEAFF.

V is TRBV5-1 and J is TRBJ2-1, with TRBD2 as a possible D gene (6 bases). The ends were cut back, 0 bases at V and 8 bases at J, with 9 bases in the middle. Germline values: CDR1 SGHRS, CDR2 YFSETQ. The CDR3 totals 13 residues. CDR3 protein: CASSLERGDEQFF. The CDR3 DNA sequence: TGCGCCAGCAGCTTGGAACGCGGGGATGAGCAGTTCTTC.

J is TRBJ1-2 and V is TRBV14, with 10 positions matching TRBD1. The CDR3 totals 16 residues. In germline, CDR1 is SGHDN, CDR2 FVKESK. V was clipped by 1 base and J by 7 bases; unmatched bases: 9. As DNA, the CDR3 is TGTGCCAGCAGCCAAGGGACAGGGGGGACCCTCCCTGGCTACACCTTC. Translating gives CASSQGTGGTLPGYTF.

In nucleotides, the CDR3 is TGTGCCAGCAGCTCCTCTAGCGGGGGGGGTTACGAGCAGTACTTC. Translating gives CASSSSSGGGYEQYF. The genes are TRBV7-2 and TRBJ2-7; TRBD2 agrees at 12 bases. Germline V gene sequence: CDR1 SGHTA, CDR2 FQGNSA. The junction had 5 bases not matched to a gene; V was cut back by 4 bases and J by 4 bases. There are 15 residues in the CDR3.

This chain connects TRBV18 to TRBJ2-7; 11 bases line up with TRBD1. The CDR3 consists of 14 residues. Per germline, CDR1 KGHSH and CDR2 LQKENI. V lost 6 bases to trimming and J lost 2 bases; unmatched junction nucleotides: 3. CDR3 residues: CASSLGQGAYEQYF. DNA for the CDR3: TGTGCCAGCTCTTTGGGACAGGGGGCCTACGAGCAGTACTTC.

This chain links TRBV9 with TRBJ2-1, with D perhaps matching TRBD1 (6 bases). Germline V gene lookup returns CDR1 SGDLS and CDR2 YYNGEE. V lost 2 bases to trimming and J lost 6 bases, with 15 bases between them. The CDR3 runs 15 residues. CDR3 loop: CASSVDRPGGNEQFF. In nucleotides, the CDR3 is TGTGCCAGCAGCGTTGACAGGCCTGGGGGCAATGAGCAGTTCTTC.

The CDR3 sequence is CASSSGQTYGYTF. DNA for the CDR3: TGTGCCAGCAGTTCGGGACAGACCTATGGCTACACCTTC. The chain employs TRBV27 and TRBJ1-2; 7 positions agree with TRBD1. Trimming cost V 4 bases and J 4 bases; bases outside gene matches: 3. CDR1 is MNHEY and CDR2 is SMNVEV in the germline V gene (reference sequence). This CDR3 is 13 amino acids long.

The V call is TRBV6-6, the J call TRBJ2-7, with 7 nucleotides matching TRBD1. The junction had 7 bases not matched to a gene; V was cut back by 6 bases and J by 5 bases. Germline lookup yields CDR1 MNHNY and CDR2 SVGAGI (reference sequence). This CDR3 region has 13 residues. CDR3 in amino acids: CASSNLDRDEQYF. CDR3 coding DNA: TGTGCCAGCAGCAACCTCGACAGGGACGAGCAGTACTTC.

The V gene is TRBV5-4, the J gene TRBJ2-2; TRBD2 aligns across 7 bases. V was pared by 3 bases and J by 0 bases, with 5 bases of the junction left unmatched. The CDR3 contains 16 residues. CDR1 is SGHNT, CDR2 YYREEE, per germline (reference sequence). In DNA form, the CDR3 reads TGTGCCAGCAGCTCGGCAGGACTAGCGAACACCGGGGAGCTGTTTTTT. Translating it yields CASSSAGLANTGELFF.

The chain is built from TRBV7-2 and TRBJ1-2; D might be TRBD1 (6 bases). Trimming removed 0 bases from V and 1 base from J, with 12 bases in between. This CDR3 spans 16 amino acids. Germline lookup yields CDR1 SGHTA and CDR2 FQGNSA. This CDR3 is CASSLALGQFNYGYTF. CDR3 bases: TGTGCCAGCAGCTTAGCGCTAGGACAGTTTAACTATGGCTACACCTTC. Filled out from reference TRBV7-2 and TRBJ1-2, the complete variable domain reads GAGVSQSPSNKVTEKGKDVELRCDPISGHTALYWYRQSLGQGLEFLIYFQGNSAPDKSGLPSDRFSAERTGGSVSTLTIQRTQQEDSAVYLCASSLALGQFNYGYTFGSGTRLTVV.

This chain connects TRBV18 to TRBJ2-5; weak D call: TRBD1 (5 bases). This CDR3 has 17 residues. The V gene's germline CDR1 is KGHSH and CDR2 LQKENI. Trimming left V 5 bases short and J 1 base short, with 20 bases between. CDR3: CASSKKQENAFQETQYF. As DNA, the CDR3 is TGTGCCAGCTCAAAAAAACAGGAGAACGCATTCCAAGAGACCCAGTACTTC.